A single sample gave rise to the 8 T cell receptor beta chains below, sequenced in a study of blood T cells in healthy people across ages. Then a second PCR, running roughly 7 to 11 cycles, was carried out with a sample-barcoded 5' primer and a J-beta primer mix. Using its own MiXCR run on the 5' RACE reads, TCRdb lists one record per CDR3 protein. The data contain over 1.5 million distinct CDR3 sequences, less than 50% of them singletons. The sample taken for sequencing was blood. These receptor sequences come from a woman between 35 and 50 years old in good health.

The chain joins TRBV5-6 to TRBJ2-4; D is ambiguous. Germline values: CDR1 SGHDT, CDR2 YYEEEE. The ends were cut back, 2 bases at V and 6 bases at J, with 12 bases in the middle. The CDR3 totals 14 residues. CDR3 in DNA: TGTGCCAGCAGCTTCGGTCTCGGTGGAAACATTCAGTACTTC. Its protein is CASSFGLGGNIQYF.

The DNA for the CDR3 is TGTGCCAGCAGCCCGGGGGACAGAGAAGCTTTCTTT. Residues: CASSPGDREAFF. V is TRBV13 and J is TRBJ1-1; 7 nucleotides align to TRBD1. The trim removed 5 bases at V and 8 bases at J, leaving 5 bases unmatched. CDR1 is PRHDT, CDR2 FYEKMQ, per germline (reference sequence). The CDR3 runs to 12 residues.

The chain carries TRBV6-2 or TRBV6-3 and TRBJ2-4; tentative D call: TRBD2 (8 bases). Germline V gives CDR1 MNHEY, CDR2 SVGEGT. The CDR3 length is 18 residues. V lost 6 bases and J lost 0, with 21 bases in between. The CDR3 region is CASSPGTRGRLAKNIQYF. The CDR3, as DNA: TGTGCCAGCAGCCCCGGGACTAGGGGGCGTCTAGCCAAAAACATTCAGTACTTC.

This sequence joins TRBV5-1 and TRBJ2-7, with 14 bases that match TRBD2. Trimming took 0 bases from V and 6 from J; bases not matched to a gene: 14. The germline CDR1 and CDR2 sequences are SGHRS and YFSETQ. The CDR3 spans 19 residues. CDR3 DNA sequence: TGCGCCAGCAGCTTGGGCGGACTAGCGGGGGGCACGGGTTTTCTCGAGCAGTACTTC. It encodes CASSLGGLAGGTGFLEQYF.

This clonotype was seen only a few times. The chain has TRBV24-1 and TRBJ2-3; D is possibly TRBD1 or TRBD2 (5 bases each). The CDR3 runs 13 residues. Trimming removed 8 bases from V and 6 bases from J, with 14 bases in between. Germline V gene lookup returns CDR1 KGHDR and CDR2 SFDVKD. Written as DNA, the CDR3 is TGTGCCACCACGCGCCGGGGCGACGATACGCAGTATTTT. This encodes CATTRRGDDTQYF.

The CDR3 protein is CASSPLAVDSRDEQFF. For the CDR3, the DNA is TGCGCCAGCAGCCCGTTAGCGGTGGACTCTCGCGATGAGCAGTTCTTC. V is TRBV5-1 and J is TRBJ2-1; a possible D gene is TRBD2 (6 bases). This CDR3 comprises 16 residues. V gave up 4 bases and J gave up 8 bases, with 22 bases separating them. In germline, CDR1 is SGHRS, CDR2 YFSETQ.

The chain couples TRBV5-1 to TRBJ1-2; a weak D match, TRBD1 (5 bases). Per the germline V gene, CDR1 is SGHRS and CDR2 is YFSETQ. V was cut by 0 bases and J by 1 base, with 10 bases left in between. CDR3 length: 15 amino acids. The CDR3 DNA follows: TGCGCCAGCAGCTTGGCTGCTGGGGGTAACTATGGCTACACCTTC. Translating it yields CASSLAAGGNYGYTF.

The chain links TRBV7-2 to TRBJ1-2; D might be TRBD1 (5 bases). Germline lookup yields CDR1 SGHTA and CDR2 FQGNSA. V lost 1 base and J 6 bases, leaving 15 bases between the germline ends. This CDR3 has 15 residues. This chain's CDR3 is CASSLVSAGLDGYTF. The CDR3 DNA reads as TGTGCCAGCAGCTTAGTGTCGGCAGGGTTGGATGGCTACACCTTC.